The clone carrying this TCR beta chain was picked up one time. In the study's own analysis: Using reference gene primer amplification, nucleated cell counts were estimated. Assay used: immunoSEQ multiplex PCR; TCRdb lists only in-frame clones, some missing. The V and J calls and the clone size are those of that table, but D and trimming were determined from the DNA. The sample records approximately 150,000 clones, 85% to 90% being singletons. The data belong to a study of blood T cell repertoires in COVID-19. Study overall: Collection of acute and convalescent COVID-19 samples took place in the United States, Italy and Spain. From T cells, B-cell-depleted T cells, or PBMCs came the material, which was cDNA or gDNA.

The specimen was peripheral blood. The sequence was obtained from a woman aged 50 to 65 with active or convalescent COVID-19.

The CDR3 loop reads CASSLEGGGGSGANVLTF. The DNA for the CDR3 is TGTGCCAGCAGCTTAGAAGGGGGTGGGGGATCTGGGGCCAACGTCCTGACTTTC. The chain carries TRBV11-2 and TRBJ2-6; weak D call: TRBD1 (6 bases). Trimming took 0 bases from V and 1 from J, leaving 13 bases between them. From germline, CDR1 is SGHAT and CDR2 FQNNGV. The length of the CDR3 is 18 residues. The whole variable domain, remainder taken from reference TRBV11-2 and TRBJ2-6, is EAGVAQSPRYKIIEKRQSVAFWCNPISGHATLYWYQQILGQGPKLLIQFQNNGVVDDSQLPKDRFSAERLKGVDSTLKIQPAKLEDSAVYLCASSLEGGGGSGANVLTFGAGSRLTVL.